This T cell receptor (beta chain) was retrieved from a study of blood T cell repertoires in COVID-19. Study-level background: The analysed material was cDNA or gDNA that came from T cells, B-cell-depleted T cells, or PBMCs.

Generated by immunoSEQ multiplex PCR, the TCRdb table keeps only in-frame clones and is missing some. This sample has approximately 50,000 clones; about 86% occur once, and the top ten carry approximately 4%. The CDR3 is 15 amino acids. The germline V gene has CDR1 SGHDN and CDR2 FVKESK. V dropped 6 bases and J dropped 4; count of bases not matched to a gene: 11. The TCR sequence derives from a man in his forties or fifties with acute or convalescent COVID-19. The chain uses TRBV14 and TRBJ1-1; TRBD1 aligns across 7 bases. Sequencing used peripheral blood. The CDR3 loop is CASSRQGGRATEAFF. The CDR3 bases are TGTGCCAGCAGTCGACAGGGCGGTCGGGCCACTGAAGCTTTCTTT.